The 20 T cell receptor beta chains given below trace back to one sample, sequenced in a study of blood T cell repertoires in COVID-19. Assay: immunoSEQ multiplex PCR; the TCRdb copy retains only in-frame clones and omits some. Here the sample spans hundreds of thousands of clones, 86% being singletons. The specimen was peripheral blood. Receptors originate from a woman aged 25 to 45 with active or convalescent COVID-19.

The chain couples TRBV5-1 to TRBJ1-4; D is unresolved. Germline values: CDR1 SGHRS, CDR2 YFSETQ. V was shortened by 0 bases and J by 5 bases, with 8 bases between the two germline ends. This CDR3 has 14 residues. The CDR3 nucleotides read TGCGCCAGCAGCTTGGGTGCCGGGAATGAAAAACTGTTTTTT. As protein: CASSLGAGNEKLFF.

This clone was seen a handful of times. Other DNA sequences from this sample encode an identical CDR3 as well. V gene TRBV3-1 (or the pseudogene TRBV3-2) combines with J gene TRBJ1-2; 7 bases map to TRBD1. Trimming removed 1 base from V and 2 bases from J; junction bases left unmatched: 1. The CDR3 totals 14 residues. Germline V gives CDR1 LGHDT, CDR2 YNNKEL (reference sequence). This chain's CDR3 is CASSQGQGNYGYTF. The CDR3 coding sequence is TGTGCCAGCAGCCAAGGACAGGGAAACTATGGCTACACCTTC.

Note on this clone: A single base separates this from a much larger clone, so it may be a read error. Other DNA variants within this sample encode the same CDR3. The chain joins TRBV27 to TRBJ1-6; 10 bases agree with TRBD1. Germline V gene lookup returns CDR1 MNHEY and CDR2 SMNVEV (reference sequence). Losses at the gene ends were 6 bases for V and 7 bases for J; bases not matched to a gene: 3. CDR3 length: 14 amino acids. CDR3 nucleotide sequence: TGTGCCAGCAGCCCGACAGGGGGCAATTCACCCCTCCACTTT. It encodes CASSPTGGNSPLHF.

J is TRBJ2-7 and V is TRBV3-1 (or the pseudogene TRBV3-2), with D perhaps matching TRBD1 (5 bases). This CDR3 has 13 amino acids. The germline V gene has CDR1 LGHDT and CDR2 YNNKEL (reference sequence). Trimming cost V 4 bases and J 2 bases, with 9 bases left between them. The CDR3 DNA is TGTGCCAGCAGCCCGCGACAGACCTACGAGCAGTACTTC. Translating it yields CASSPRQTYEQYF.

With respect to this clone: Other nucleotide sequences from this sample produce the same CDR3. This CDR3 is CASSIVQGNQPQHF. The CDR3 nucleotides are TGTGCCAGTAGTATCGTACAGGGCAATCAGCCCCAGCATTTT. The chain uses TRBV19 and TRBJ1-5, with D tentatively TRBD1 (5 bases). The V end was cut by 3 bases, the J end by 2 bases, with 8 bases between. Germline CDR1 reads LNHDA; CDR2 reads SQIVND (reference sequence). The CDR3 extends over 14 amino acids. The whole variable domain, filled in from reference TRBV19 and TRBJ1-5, reads DGGITQSPKYLFRKEGQNVTLSCEQNLNHDAMYWYRQDPGQGLRLIYYSQIVNDFQKGDIAEGYSVSREKKESFPLTVTSAQKNPTAFYLCASSIVQGNQPQHFGDGTRLSIL.

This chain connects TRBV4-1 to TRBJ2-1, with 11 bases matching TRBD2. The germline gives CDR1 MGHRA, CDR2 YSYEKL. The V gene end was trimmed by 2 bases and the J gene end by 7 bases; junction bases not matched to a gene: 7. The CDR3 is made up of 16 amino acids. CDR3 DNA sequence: TGCGCCAGCAGCCAAAAACTAGCGGGAGAGTGGAATGAGCAGTTCTTC. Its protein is CASSQKLAGEWNEQFF.

The CDR3 DNA reads as TGTGCCAGCGGACAGGGTGGTGACACTGAAGCTTTCTTT. This gives the protein CASGQGGDTEAFF. The chain recombines TRBV27 with TRBJ1-1, with 8 positions matching TRBD1. V shed 8 bases and J 3 bases; nucleotides not matched to a gene: 5. The CDR3 is made up of 13 amino acids. Germline CDR1 is MNHEY and CDR2 is SMNVEV (reference sequence).

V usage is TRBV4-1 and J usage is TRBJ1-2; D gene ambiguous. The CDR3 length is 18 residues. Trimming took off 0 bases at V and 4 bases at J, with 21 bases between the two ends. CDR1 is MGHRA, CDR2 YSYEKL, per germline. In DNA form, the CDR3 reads TGCGCCAGCAGCCAAGATGGGGTCGGCAGAACTAGGGCCTATGGCTACACCTTC. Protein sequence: CASSQDGVGRTRAYGYTF.

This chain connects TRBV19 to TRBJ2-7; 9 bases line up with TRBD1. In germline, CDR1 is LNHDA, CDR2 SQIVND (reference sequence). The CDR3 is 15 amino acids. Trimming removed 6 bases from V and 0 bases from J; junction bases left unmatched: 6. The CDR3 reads CASSAGTGHSYEQYF. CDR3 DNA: TGTGCCAGTAGCGCCGGGACAGGGCACTCCTACGAGCAGTACTTC.

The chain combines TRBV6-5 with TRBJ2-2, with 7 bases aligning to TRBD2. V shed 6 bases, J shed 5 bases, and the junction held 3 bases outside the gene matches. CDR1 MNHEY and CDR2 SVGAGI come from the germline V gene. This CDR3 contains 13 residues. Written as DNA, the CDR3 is TGTGCCAGCAGGCGCGGGGGAACCGGGGAGCTGTTTTTT. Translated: CASRRGGTGELFF.

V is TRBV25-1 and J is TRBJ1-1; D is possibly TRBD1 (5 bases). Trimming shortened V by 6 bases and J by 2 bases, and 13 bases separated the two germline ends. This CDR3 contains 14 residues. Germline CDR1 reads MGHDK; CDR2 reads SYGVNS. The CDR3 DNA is TGTGCCAGCAGGCACACCGGGGGAAACACTGAAGCTTTCTTT. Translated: CASRHTGGNTEAFF. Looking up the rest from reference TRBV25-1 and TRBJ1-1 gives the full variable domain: EADIYQTPRYLVIGTGKKITLECSQTMGHDKMYWYQQDPGMELHLIHYSYGVNSTEKGDLSSESTVSRIRTEHFPLTLESARPSHTSQYLCASRHTGGNTEAFFGQGTRLTVV.

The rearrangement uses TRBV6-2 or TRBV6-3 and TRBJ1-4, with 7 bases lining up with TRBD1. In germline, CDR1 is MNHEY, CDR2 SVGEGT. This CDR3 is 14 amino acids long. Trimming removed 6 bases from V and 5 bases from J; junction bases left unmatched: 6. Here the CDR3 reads CASSRGQANEKLFF. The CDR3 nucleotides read TGTGCCAGCAGCCGCGGACAGGCAAATGAAAAACTGTTTTTT.

CDR3 region: CASSLVAGGNTEAFF. CDR3 nucleotide sequence: TGCGCCAGCAGCTTGGTTGCAGGGGGTAACACTGAAGCTTTCTTT. This chain links TRBV5-1 with TRBJ1-1; 7 nucleotides line up with TRBD1. Germline V gene lookup returns CDR1 SGHRS and CDR2 YFSETQ. Losses at the gene ends were 0 bases for V and 2 bases for J; bases not matched to a gene: 4. The CDR3 runs to 15 residues.

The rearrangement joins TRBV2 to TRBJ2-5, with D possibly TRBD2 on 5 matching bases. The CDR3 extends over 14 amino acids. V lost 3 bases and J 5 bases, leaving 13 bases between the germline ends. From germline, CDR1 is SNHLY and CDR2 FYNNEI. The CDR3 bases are TGTGCCAGCAGTGAGCAACTAGGTCTCGAGACCCAGTACTTC. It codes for CASSEQLGLETQYF.

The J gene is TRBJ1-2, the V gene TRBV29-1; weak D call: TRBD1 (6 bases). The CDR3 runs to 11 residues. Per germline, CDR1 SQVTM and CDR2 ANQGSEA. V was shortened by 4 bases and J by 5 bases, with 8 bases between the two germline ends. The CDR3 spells CSVGGQYGYTF. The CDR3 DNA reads TGCAGCGTTGGGGGACAATATGGCTACACCTTC.

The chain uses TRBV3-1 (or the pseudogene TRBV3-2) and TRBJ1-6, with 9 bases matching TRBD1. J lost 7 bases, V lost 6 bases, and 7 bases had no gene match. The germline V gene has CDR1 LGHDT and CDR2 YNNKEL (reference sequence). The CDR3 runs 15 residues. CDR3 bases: TGTGCCAGCAGGTGGACAGGGGCTCGGAATTCACCCCTCCACTTT. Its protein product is CASRWTGARNSPLHF.

The CDR3 bases are TGTGCCATCAGCGGGACAGGGAGTGGCTACACCTTC. It is translated as CAISGTGSGYTF. The gene calls are TRBV10-3 and TRBJ1-2, with 9 bases lining up with TRBD1. The CDR3 covers 12 residues. Germline assignment: CDR1 ENHRY and CDR2 SYGVKD. V shed 6 bases, J shed 7 bases, and the junction held 3 bases outside the gene matches.

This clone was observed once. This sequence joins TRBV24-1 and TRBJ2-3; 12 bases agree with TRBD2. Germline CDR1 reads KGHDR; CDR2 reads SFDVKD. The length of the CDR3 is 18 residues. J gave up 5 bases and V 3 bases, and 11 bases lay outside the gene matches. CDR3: CATSDPPTSGSFVDTQYF. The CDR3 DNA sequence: TGTGCCACCAGTGATCCTCCGACTAGCGGGAGTTTTGTAGATACGCAGTATTTT.

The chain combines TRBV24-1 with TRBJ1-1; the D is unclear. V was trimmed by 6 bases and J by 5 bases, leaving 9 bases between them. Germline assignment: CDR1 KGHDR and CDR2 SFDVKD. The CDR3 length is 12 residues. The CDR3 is CATSNPGTEAFF. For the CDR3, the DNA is TGTGCCACCAGTAACCCGGGGACTGAAGCTTTCTTT.

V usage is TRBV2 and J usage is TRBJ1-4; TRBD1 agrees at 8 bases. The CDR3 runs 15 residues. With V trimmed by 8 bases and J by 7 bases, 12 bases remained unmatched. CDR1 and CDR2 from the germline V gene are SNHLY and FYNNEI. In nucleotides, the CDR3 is TGTGCCAGCGGGACCTCCGGAACAGGGGGTGAAAAACTGTTTTTT. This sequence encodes CASGTSGTGGEKLFF.